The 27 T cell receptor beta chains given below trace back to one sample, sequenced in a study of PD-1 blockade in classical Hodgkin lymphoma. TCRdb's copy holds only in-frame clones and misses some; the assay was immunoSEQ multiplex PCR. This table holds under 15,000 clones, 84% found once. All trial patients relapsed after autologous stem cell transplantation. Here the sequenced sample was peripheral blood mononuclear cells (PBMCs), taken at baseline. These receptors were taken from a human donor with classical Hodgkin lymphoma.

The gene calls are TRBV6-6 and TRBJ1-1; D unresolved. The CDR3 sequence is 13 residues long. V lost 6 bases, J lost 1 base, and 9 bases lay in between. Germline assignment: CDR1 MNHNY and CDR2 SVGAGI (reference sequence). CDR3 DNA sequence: TGTGCCAGCAGGCTCCCCGGGAACACTGAAGCTTTCTTT. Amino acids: CASRLPGNTEAFF.

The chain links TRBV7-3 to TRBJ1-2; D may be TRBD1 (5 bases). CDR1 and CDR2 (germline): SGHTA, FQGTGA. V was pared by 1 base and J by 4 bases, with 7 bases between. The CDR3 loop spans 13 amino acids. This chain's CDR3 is CASSLSQGYGYTF. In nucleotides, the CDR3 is TGTGCCAGCAGCTTAAGCCAGGGCTATGGCTACACCTTC.

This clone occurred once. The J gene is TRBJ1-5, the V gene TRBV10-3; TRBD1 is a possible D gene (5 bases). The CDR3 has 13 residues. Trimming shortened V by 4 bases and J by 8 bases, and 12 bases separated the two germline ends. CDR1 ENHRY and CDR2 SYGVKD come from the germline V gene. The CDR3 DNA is TGTGCCATCAGTGTTTCGGGACCTGAGCCCCAGCATTTT. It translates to CAISVSGPEPQHF.

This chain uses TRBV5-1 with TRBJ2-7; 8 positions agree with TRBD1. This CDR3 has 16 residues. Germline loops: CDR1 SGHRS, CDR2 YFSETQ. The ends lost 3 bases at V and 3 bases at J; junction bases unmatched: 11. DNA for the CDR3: TGCGCCAGCAGCTCATCACCGGGACAGGTTCTCTACGAGCAGTACTTC. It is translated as CASSSSPGQVLYEQYF.

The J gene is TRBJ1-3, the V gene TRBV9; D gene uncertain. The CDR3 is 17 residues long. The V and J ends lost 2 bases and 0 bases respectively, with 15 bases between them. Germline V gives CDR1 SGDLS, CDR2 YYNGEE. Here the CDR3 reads CASSVNPGPLSGNTIYF. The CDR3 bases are TGTGCCAGCAGCGTTAATCCCGGGCCTCTCTCTGGAAACACCATATATTTT.

CDR3 nucleotide sequence: TGTGCCAGCAGCCAAGACAGGGGCTCTGGAAACACCATATATTTT. Translation: CASSQDRGSGNTIYF. The chain joins TRBV7-6 to TRBJ1-3, with TRBD1 matching 8 bases. Germline trimming cut 5 bases from V and 0 bases from J; bases unmatched to any gene: 3. The CDR3 is made up of 15 amino acids. Germline loops: CDR1 SGHVS, CDR2 FNYEAQ.

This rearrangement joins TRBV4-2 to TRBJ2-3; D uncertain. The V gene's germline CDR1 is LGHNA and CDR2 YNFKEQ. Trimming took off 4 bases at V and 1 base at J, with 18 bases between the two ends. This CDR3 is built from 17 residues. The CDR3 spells CASSPLPPYSGTDTQYF. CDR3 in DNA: TGTGCCAGCAGCCCCCTCCCCCCGTACTCGGGCACAGATACGCAGTATTTT.

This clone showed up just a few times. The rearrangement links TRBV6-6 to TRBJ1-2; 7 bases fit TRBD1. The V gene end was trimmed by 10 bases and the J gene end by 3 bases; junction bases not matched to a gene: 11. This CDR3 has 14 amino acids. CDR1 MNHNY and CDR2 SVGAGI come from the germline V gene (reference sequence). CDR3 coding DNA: TGTGCCACTCAGACAAGGCAGGGGGACTATGGCTACACCTTC. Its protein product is CATQTRQGDYGYTF.

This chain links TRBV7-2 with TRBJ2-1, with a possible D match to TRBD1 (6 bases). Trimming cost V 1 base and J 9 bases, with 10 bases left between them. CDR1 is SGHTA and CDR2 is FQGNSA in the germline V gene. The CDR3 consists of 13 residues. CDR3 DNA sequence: TGTGCCAGCAGCTTAGAGCCCAGGGGTGAGCAGTTCTTC. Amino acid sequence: CASSLEPRGEQFF.

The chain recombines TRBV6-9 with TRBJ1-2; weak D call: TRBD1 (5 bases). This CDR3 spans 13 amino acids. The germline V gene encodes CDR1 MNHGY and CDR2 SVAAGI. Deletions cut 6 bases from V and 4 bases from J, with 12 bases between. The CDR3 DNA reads TGTGCCAGCAGCGACAGAGGGGTCTATGGCTACACCTTC. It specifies CASSDRGVYGYTF.

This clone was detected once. The CDR3 protein is CASSLGFGSNTEAFF. CDR3 coding DNA: TGTGCCAGCAGCTTAGGTTTTGGTTCGAACACTGAAGCTTTCTTT. The V call is TRBV7-2, the J call TRBJ1-1, with unresolved D. The germline gives CDR1 SGHTA, CDR2 FQGNSA. This CDR3 region has 15 residues. Between the trimmed V and J ends, which lost 1 base and 1 base, there was a span of 10 bases.

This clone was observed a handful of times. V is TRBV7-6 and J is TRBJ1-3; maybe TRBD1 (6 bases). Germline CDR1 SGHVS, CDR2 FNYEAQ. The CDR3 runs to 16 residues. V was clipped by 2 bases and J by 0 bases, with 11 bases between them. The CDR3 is CASSLPRDNSGNTIYF. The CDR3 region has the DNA TGTGCCAGCAGCTTACCCCGGGACAACTCTGGAAACACCATATATTTT.

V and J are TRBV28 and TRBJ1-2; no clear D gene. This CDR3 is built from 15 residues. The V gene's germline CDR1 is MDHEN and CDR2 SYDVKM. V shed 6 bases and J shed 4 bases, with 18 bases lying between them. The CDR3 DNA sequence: TGTGCCAGCAGCCAGGAGGCAGCCTCTCCCTATGGCTACACCTTC. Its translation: CASSQEAASPYGYTF.

As DNA, the CDR3 is TGTGCCACCCGGGCCCAGTGGAGCTATGGCTACACCTTC. The encoded protein is CATRAQWSYGYTF. V usage is TRBV5-6 and J usage is TRBJ1-2, with D uncertain. With 9 bases removed from V and 4 bases from J, the gap between germline ends came to 16 bases. Germline V gives CDR1 SGHDT, CDR2 YYEEEE. The CDR3 is made up of 13 amino acids.

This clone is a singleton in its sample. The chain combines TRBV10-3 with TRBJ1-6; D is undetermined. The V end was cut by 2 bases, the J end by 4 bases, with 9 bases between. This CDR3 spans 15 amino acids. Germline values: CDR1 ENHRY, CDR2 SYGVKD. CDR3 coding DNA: TGTGCCATCAGTGAGGGTGGAGCTTATAATTCACCCCTCCACTTT. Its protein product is CAISEGGAYNSPLHF.

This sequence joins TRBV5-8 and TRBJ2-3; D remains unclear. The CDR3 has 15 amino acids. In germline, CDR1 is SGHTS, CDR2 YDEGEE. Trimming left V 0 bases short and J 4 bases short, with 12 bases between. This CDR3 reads CASSLAVGRADTQYF. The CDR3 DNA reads TGTGCCAGCAGCTTGGCAGTTGGTCGCGCAGATACGCAGTATTTT.

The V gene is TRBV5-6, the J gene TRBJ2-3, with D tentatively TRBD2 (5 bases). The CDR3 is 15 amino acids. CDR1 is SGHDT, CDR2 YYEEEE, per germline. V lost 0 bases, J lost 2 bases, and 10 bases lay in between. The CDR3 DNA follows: TGTGCCAGCAGCTTGGCTTCGACTACCACAGATACGCAGTATTTT. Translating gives CASSLASTTTDTQYF. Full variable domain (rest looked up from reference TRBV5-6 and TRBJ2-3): DAGVTQSPTHLIKTRGQQVTLRCSPKSGHDTVSWYQQALGQGPQFIFQYYEEEERQRGNFPDRFSGHQFPNYSSELNVNALLLGDSALYLCASSLASTTTDTQYFGPGTRLTVL.

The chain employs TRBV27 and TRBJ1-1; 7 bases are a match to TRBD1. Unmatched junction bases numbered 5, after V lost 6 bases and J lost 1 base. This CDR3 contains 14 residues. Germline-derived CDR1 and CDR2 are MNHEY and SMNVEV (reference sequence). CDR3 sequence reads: CASREGTANTEAFF. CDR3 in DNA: TGTGCCAGCAGAGAAGGGACAGCGAACACTGAAGCTTTCTTT.

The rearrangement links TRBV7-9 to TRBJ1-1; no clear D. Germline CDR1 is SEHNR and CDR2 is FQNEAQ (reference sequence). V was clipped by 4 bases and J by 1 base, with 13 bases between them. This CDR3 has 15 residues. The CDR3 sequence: CASSYPALGNTEAFF. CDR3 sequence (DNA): TGTGCCAGCAGCTACCCAGCCCTGGGGAACACTGAAGCTTTCTTT.

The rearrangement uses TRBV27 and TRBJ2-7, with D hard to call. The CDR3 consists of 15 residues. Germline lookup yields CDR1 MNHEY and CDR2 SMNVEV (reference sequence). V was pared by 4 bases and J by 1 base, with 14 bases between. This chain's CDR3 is CASSSSQAPSYEQYF. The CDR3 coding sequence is TGTGCCAGCAGTTCAAGCCAGGCACCGTCCTACGAGCAGTACTTC.

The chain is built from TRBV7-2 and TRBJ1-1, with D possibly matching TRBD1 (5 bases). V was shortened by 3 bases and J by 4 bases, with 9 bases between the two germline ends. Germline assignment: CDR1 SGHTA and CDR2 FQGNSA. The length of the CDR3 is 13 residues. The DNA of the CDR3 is TGTGCCAGCAGCTTGAGGGGCCCCACTGAAGCTTTCTTT. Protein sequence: CASSLRGPTEAFF.

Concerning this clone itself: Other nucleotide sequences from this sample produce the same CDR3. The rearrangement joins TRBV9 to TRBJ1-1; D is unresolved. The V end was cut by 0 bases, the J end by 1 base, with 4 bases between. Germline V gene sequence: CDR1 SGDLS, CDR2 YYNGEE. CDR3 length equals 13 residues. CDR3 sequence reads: CASSVAGNTEAFF. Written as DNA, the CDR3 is TGTGCCAGCAGCGTAGCCGGGAACACTGAAGCTTTCTTT.

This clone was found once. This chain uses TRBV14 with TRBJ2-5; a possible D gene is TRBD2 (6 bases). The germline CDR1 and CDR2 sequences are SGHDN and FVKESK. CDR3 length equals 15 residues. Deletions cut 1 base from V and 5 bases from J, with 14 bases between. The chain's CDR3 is CASSQARDSWETQYF. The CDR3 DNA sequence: TGTGCCAGCAGCCAAGCTCGGGACTCTTGGGAGACCCAGTACTTC.

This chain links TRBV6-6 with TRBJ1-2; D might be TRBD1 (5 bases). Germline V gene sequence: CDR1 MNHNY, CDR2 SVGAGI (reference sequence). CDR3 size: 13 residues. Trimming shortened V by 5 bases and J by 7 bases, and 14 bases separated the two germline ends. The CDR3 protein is CASSLGGASGYTF. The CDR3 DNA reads TGTGCCAGCAGTCTAGGTGGGGCTTCTGGCTACACCTTC.

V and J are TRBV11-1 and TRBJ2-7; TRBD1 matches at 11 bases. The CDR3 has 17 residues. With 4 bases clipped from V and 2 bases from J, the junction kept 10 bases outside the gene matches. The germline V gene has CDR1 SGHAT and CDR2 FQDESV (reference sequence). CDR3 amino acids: CASSSIPGQGGPYEQYF. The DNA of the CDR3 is TGTGCCAGCAGCTCAATACCGGGACAGGGGGGTCCCTACGAGCAGTACTTC.

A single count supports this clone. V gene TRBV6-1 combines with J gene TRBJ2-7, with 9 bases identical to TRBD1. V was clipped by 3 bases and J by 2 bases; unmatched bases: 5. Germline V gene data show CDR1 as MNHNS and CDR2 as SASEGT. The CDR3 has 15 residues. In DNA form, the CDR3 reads TGTGCCAGCAGTGATAGGACAGGGGCAACCTACGAGCAGTACGTC. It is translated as CASSDRTGATYEQYV.

In DNA form, the CDR3 reads TGTGCCAGCAGTCTGGGACACGTTTCACCCCTCCACTTT. This encodes CASSLGHVSPLHF. The V and J genes are TRBV25-1 and TRBJ1-6, with D possibly TRBD1 on 6 matching bases. From germline, CDR1 is MGHDK and CDR2 SYGVNS. The V gene lost 5 bases and the J gene lost 9 bases, with 11 bases spanning the gap. This CDR3 spans 13 amino acids.